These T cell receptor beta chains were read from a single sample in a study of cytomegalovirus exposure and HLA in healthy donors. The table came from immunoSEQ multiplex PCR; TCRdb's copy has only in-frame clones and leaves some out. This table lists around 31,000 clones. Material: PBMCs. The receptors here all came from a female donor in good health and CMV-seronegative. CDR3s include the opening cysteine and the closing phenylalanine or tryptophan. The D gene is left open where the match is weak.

CASSHGSGGRRTDTQYF	TGTGCCAGCAGCCACGGGAGCGGGGGCCGCCGCACAGATACGCAGTATTTT	TRBD2	TRBV7-2	TRBJ2-3	17
CATSTRTGAYGYTF	TGTGCCACCAGCACTCGGACGGGAGCCTATGGCTACACCTTC	.	TRBV15	TRBJ1-2	14
CASSYSGTGVSYEQYF	TGTGCCAGCAGTTACTCAGGGACAGGGGTTTCCTACGAGCAGTACTTC	TRBD1	TRBV6-6	TRBJ2-7	16
CASSLVVLQETQYF	TGTGCCAGCAGCTTAGTAGTCCTCCAAGAGACCCAGTACTTC	.	TRBV7-9	TRBJ2-5	14
CASSLEAVVGNQPQHF	TGTGCCAGCAGCTTGGAGGCGGTGGTAGGTAATCAGCCCCAGCATTTT	.	TRBV5-8	TRBJ1-5	16
CASSPGTGGYEQYF	TGTGCCAGCTCACCTGGGACAGGCGGCTACGAGCAGTACTTC	TRBD1	TRBV18	TRBJ2-7	14
CAWKRTVNNYGYTF	TGTGCCTGGAAACGGACAGTCAATAACTATGGCTACACCTTC	.	TRBV30	TRBJ1-2	14
CASSQESQGLQFF	TGCGCCAGCAGCCAAGAATCTCAGGGTCTGCAGTTCTTC	.	TRBV4-3	TRBJ2-1	13
CASSLGPRGGTDTQYF	TGTGCCAGCAGCTTAGGCCCCCGGGGGGGCACAGATACGCAGTATTTT	TRBD2	TRBV7-7	TRBJ2-3	16
CAWAGVRIRSERKLFF	TGTGCCTGGGCAGGGGTCAGGATTCGATCCGAAAGAAAACTGTTTTTT	.	TRBV30	TRBJ1-4	16
CATRQGNDYGYTF	TGTGCCACCCGACAGGGTAACGACTATGGCTACACCTTC	TRBD1	TRBV28	TRBJ1-2	13
CASNQGQTLDGYTF	TGTGCCAGCAACCAGGGACAGACCCTCGATGGCTACACCTTC	TRBD1	TRBV6-1	TRBJ1-2	14
CASSPFTDTQYF	TGTGCCAGCAGCCCCTTCACAGATACGCAGTATTTT	.	TRBV7-6	TRBJ2-3	12
CASESRTGGFRSNQPQHF	TGTGCCAGTGAATCTAGGACAGGGGGCTTCAGGAGCAATCAGCCCCAGCATTTT	TRBD1	TRBV7-9	TRBJ1-5	18
CASTDRVAGASSGANVLTF	TGTGCCAGCACCGATCGGGTAGCGGGGGCAAGCTCTGGGGCCAACGTCCTGACTTTC	TRBD2	TRBV7-8	TRBJ2-6	19
CASSPLGTGGEKLFF	TGCGCCAGCAGTCCTCTCGGGACAGGGGGTGAAAAACTGTTTTTT	TRBD1	TRBV10-2	TRBJ1-4	15
CASAQGWSPLHF	TGTGCCAGCGCACAGGGATGGTCACCCCTCCACTTT	.	TRBV11-2	TRBJ1-6	12
CASSVGGNSGDYEQYF	TGTGCCAGCAGCGTAGGGGGGAATAGCGGGGATTACGAGCAGTACTTC	TRBD2	TRBV9	TRBJ2-7	16
CASSVTLGNGYTF	TGTGCCAGCAGTGTGACACTGGGTAATGGCTACACCTTC	.	TRBV6-4	TRBJ1-2	13
CASSLRFVDRGVADTQYF	TGTGCCAGCAGCTTAAGATTCGTCGACAGGGGGGTAGCAGATACGCAGTATTTT	TRBD1	TRBV7-3	TRBJ2-3	18
CASSQPSQGTSGYTF	TGTGCCAGCAGCCAGCCTTCACAGGGGACGAGTGGCTACACCTTC	TRBD1	TRBV14	TRBJ1-2	15
CASSIKETQYF	TGTGCCAGCAGCATTAAAGAGACCCAGTACTTC	.	TRBV5-6	TRBJ2-5	11
CASSPGISISAEAFF	TGTGCCAGCAGCCCCGGGATCAGTATTTCGGCTGAAGCTTTCTTT	.	TRBV11-3	TRBJ1-1	15
CASSLNARQPNEKLFF	TGTGCCAGTAGTCTTAACGCCCGACAGCCTAATGAAAAACTGTTTTTT	.	TRBV19	TRBJ1-4	16
CASSLRDRGSYNEQFF	TGTGCCAGCAGCTTGAGGGACAGGGGGTCCTACAATGAGCAGTTCTTC	TRBD1	TRBV7-2	TRBJ2-1	16
CASSRAADRVNQPQHF	TGTGCCAGTAGCCGTGCCGCGGACAGGGTCAATCAGCCCCAGCATTTT	TRBD1	TRBV19	TRBJ1-5	16
CASSGGSDRPSYEQYF	TGTGCCAGCAGCGGTGGCTCGGACAGGCCCTCCTACGAGCAGTACTTC	TRBD1	TRBV9	TRBJ2-7	16
CASSQEGGGPYNEQFF	TGTGCCAGCAGCCAAGAAGGCGGGGGACCCTACAATGAGCAGTTCTTC	TRBD2	TRBV4-2	TRBJ2-1	16
CASSEERDKEISSQPQHF	TGTGCCAGCAGTGAAGAACGGGACAAGGAGATTTCGTCTCAGCCCCAGCATTTT	.	TRBV6-1	TRBJ1-5	18
CASSPMSGTGVETQYF	TGCGCCAGCAGTCCAATGTCCGGGACAGGGGTGGAGACCCAGTACTTC	TRBD1	TRBV4-1	TRBJ2-5	16
CASSQPGTGANEQFF	TGTGCCAGCAGCCAACCCGGGACAGGGGCCAATGAGCAGTTCTTC	TRBD1	TRBV4-2	TRBJ2-1	15
CASSESEFMRDQETQYF	TGCGCCAGCAGTGAGTCGGAGTTCATGCGGGACCAAGAGACCCAGTACTTC	.	TRBV10-2	TRBJ2-5	17
CASSGRGLRSNQPQHF	TGTGCCAGCAGCGGCCGAGGGCTTAGGAGCAATCAGCCCCAGCATTTT	.	TRBV2	TRBJ1-5	16
CASSIREINSPLHF	TGTGCCAGTAGTATTAGAGAAATCAATTCACCCCTCCACTTT	.	TRBV19	TRBJ1-6	14
CASSPKGQGVLFQETQYF	TGTGCCAGCAGCCCGAAGGGACAGGGGGTTTTATTCCAAGAGACCCAGTACTTC	TRBD1	TRBV5-4	TRBJ2-5	18
CASSLAPTGGGGYTF	TGCGCCAGCAGCTTGGCCCCCACGGGGGGAGGTGGCTACACCTTC	.	TRBV5-1	TRBJ1-2	15
CASSRGTSGPNEQFF	TGCGCCAGCAGTCGCGGGACTAGCGGTCCCAATGAGCAGTTCTTC	TRBD2	TRBV4-3	TRBJ2-1	15
CASTPTGANYGYTF	TGTGCCAGTACCCCGACAGGGGCTAACTATGGCTACACCTTC	TRBD1	TRBV19	TRBJ1-2	14
CASSYTGDGYTF	TGCGCCAGCAGCTACACAGGGGATGGCTACACCTTC	TRBD1	TRBV5-1	TRBJ1-2	12
CASSLLTGMGYGYTF	TGCGCCAGCAGCTTGTTGACAGGGATGGGCTATGGCTACACCTTC	TRBD1	TRBV5-1	TRBJ1-2	15
CASSKAGSHHEQYF	TGTGCCAGCAGTAAAGCGGGGTCCCACCACGAGCAGTACTTC	TRBD2	TRBV6-5	TRBJ2-7	14
CASRASGGADGELFF	TGTGCCAGCAGGGCCAGCGGGGGGGCCGATGGGGAGCTGTTTTTT	TRBD2	TRBV6-5	TRBJ2-2	15
CASSFLDSGQKTNYGYTF	TGTGCCAGCAGCTTCCTAGACTCCGGACAGAAGACTAACTATGGCTACACCTTC	.	TRBV13	TRBJ1-2	18
CASNAGAGMTYEQYF	TGCGCCAGCAACGCCGGGGCGGGGATGACCTACGAGCAGTACTTC	.	TRBV5-1	TRBJ2-7	15
CASSLAGVSYNEQFF	TGTGCCAGCAGTTTAGCCGGGGTCTCCTACAATGAGCAGTTCTTC	.	TRBV28	TRBJ2-1	15
CASSDEGRSYEQYF	TGTGCCAGCAGTGATGAAGGCAGGTCCTACGAGCAGTACTTC	.	TRBV6-1	TRBJ2-7	14
CASSPGTGGKLEQYF	TGTGCCAGCAGCCCCGGGACGGGGGGGAAACTAGAGCAGTACTTC	TRBD2	TRBV7-9	TRBJ2-5	15
CASARSGGRSEKLFF	TGCGCCAGCGCGCGCTCAGGGGGCAGGAGTGAAAAACTGTTTTTT	TRBD1	TRBV4-1	TRBJ1-4	15
CASSLVGGLNTEAFF	TGTGCCAGCAGCTTAGTGGGGGGGCTGAACACTGAAGCTTTCTTT	.	TRBV7-8	TRBJ1-1	15
CASSGDSQETQYF	TGTGCCAGCAGTGGTGACAGTCAAGAGACCCAGTACTTC	.	TRBV25-1	TRBJ2-5	13
CASSPQGAGTREKLFF	TGTGCCAGCAGTCCCCAGGGGGCTGGGACTCGTGAAAAACTGTTTTTT	TRBD1	TRBV6-6	TRBJ1-4	16
CASSEPGTAEYF	TGTGCCAGCAGTGAACCCGGGACAGCTGAGTACTTC	TRBD1	TRBV6-1	TRBJ2-7	12
CASSDSGGGAGNTIYF	TGTGCCAGCAGTGATAGTGGGGGGGGCGCTGGAAACACCATATATTTT	.	TRBV25-1	TRBJ1-3	16